This T cell receptor beta chain was sequenced for a study of vaccination effects on CD4 cells after COVID-19 (dated by TCRdb to between 2021 and 2024). The study in broad terms: Each participant received two doses of an mRNA SARS-CoV-2 vaccine, either BNT162b2 or mRNA-1273. SARS-CoV-2 spike-specific CD4+ TCR repertoires were compared before and after mRNA vaccination in COVID-19 convalescent patients and in infection-naive vaccine recipients. The full study included around nine COVID-19 convalescent patients and several SARS-CoV-2-naive healthy vaccine recipients. Cultures from other donors in the study were sequenced with the Oncomine TCR Beta short-read assay on an Illumina iSeq 100. What the study reported, not specific to this receptor: Marked clonal contraction was observed in both infection-induced and vaccine-induced clones at late post-vaccination timepoints, consistent with waning T cell responses. Among healthy vaccine recipients, nearly all vaccine-induced clones were SARS-CoV-2 mono-reactive, and just 1 of 255 was cross-reactive with common cold coronaviruses. Limitations of the study were the small number of convalescent patients and the absence of early post-infection timepoints.

As for this clone: Its cognate antigen has yet to be identified. No quality values exist for individual bases; no much larger clone is one base distant.

The ViraFEST assay stimulated PBMC with viral peptide pools and then used TCR sequencing to identify antigen-specific CD4+ T cell clonotypes by expansion. After 10 days of culture, CD4+ T cells were isolated with the EasySep CD4+ T cell isolation kit. Healthy vaccine recipients had no prior SARS-CoV-2 infection, confirmed by negative nucleocapsid antibodies before and after vaccination. Approximately 2 million PBMC per well were cultured in IMDM with about 4.5% human AB serum, 10 IU/ml IL-2 and gentamicin, plus 10 ug/ml peptides. On days 3 and 7, half of the culture medium was replaced with fresh IL-2-containing medium. Unless noted otherwise, every peptide stimulation condition was grown in triplicate wells. PBMC were separated from whole blood using Ficoll-Paque Plus gradient centrifugation and were then either cryopreserved at -140C or used fresh. The spike proteins of SARS-CoV-2 and of the common cold coronaviruses HCoV-NL63, HCoV-OC43 and HCoV-229E were spanned by overlapping peptide pools. The QIAamp micro DNA kit was used to extract genomic DNA from the cultured CD4+ T cells.

The library was built by means of the immunoSEQ multiplex PCR assay. DNA from the CD4+ T cells that had been cultured and isolated underwent TCR beta CDR3 sequencing. The authors' pipeline ran thus. Non-productive TCR sequences were removed and reads were trimmed to the CDR3 region, keeping CDR3s of at least 7 amino acids. Antigen-specific clonotypes were identified using the MANAFEST web app by comparison of expansion in peptide wells against reference cultures. Positive clones required FDR<0.05 expansion versus reference and all other wells, odds ratio above 5, and frequency above 0.1% in two replicate wells. Cross-reactive clonotypes were defined as significantly expanded in SARS-CoV-2 spike wells and in at least one common cold coronavirus spike condition. Using the stringdist R package, CDR3 similarity was measured by Levenshtein distance, and unrooted trees were constructed with ape in R 3.6.1. TCRdb stores this immuneACCESS table with in-frame sequences only. Part of the clones is absent; in the studies checked, under half of the shortfall reflects unresolved V genes, and no reason is known for the rest. V and J calls plus clone size are reproduced from that table; the DNA served to infer D and trimming. This sample lists about 68,000 clones; 75% to 90% were detected once. The top ten clonotypes cover less than 15% of the sample.

The CDR3 measures 15 amino acids from cysteine to phenylalanine. The read is trimmed to its CDR3 DNA, 45 bases read in frame from base 1. V sheds 8 bases and J sheds 5 bases, leaving 21 bases between their ends. CDR1 and CDR2, per the germline V gene (reference sequence), are LNHDA and SQIVND. This sample comprised CD4+ T cells from PBMCs cultured with SARS-CoV-2 spike peptides, obtained before COVID-19 vaccination. The cell subset or site label for this specimen denotes: SARS-CoV-2 spike overlapping peptide pool stimulation. Here the chain combines TRBV19 and TRBJ2-5; the D region may be TRBD1 or TRBD2, each matching 5 bases equally. This TCR was sampled from a human donor who received a COVID-19 vaccine. Here is the DNA: TGTGCCAGTCGGGACCGGGCCCGGGGACCGGAGACCCAGTACTTC. This codes for CASRDRARGPETQYF.